The following is a TCR beta chain sequence with its context. The PCR was carried out with 60 Vbeta primers and 13 Jbeta primers. Generated by immunoSEQ multiplex PCR, the TCRdb table keeps only in-frame clones and is missing some. The table lists under 200,000 clones, less than 90% of them singletons, with roughly 1% in the top ten. These data belong to a study of cytomegalovirus exposure and HLA in healthy donors. This clonotype originated in a man younger than 45 in good health and CMV-seronegative. The sequenced material came from PBMCs.

The CDR3 here is CSARSDTEAFF. The CDR3 DNA sequence: TGCAGTGCTAGATCGGACACTGAAGCTTTCTTT. The chain employs TRBV20-1 and TRBJ1-1; D gene ambiguous. Germline V gives CDR1 DFQATT, CDR2 SNEGSKA (reference sequence). This CDR3 contains 11 residues. V lost 2 bases to trimming and J lost 3 bases, with 4 bases between them.